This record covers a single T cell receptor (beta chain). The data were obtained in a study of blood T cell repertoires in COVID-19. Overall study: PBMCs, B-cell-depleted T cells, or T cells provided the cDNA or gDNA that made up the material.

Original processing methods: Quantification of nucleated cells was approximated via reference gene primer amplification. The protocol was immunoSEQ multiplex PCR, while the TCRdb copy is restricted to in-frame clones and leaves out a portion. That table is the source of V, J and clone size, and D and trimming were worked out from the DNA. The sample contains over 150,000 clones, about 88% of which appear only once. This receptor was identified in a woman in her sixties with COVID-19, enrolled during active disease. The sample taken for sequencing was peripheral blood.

This chain's CDR3 is CASSASGGTYSNQPQHF. CDR3 DNA: TGTGCCAGCAGTGCCAGCGGGGGGACCTATAGCAATCAGCCCCAGCATTTT. The V gene is TRBV25-1, the J gene TRBJ1-5; weak D call: TRBD1 (5 bases). Germline CDR1 MGHDK, CDR2 SYGVNS. This CDR3 comprises 17 residues. V was shortened by 4 bases and J by 0 bases, with 16 bases between the two germline ends.